This T cell receptor beta chain was captured in a study of identical twins. The germline gives CDR1 SGHRS, CDR2 YFSETQ. This CDR3 has 14 residues. Trimming left V 2 bases short and J 4 bases short, with 10 bases between. Healthy Caucasians alone served as donors. This clonotype was seen more than once but under ten times. The antigen remains undetermined. TCRdb called the 5' RACE reads again in MiXCR, with one record for every CDR3 protein. Among 200,000 to 250,000 distinct CDR3 sequences listed, more than 6.5% were seen once. The study, taken as a whole, reports: The presence of invariant MAIT and iNKT cells could partly confound analyses of zero-insertion sequences.

These data were likewise used in another study, on yellow fever vaccine responses in identical twins.

The sequence was collected from a woman aged 18-30 years in good health. Sequenced: memory (CD45RO+) T cells sorted from blood. This sequence joins TRBV5-1 and TRBJ2-1, with D maybe TRBD2 (5 bases). The CDR3 DNA reads TGCGCCAGCAGCTTCGGGAAGCAATACAATGAGCAGTTCTTC. Amino acid sequence: CASSFGKQYNEQFF.